One sample yielded the 12 T cell receptor beta chains listed below, sequenced in a study of T cell responses to AZD1222 COVID-19 vaccine. Repertoires were generated with immunoSEQ multiplex PCR, while TCRdb's copy carries only in-frame clones and drops some. The sample consists of roughly 130,000 clones, 90% to 95% of them appearing once. The specimen was peripheral blood, collected on day 0 of AZD1222 vaccination. The receptor set was obtained from an adult in good health.

The rearrangement links TRBV23-1 to TRBJ2-4; 7 bases match TRBD1. TRBV23-1 is noted as an ORF with a role that remains uncertain. The CDR3 is 15 residues long. With V trimmed by 0 bases and J by 6 bases, 5 bases remained unmatched. For the CDR3, the DNA is TGCGCCAGCAGTCAATCAGGGGGCGCGACAAACATTCAGTACTTC. The encoded protein is CASSQSGGATNIQYF.

The rearrangement links TRBV3-1 (or the pseudogene TRBV3-2) to TRBJ2-4; 7 bases map to TRBD2. The CDR3 is 15 amino acids. Unmatched junction bases numbered 5, after V lost 6 bases and J lost 0 bases. CDR1 is LGHDT, CDR2 YNNKEL, per germline (reference sequence). The CDR3 DNA reads TGTGCCAGCAGGGGGGGAGGGGCAGCCAAAAACATTCAGTACTTC. Translating it yields CASRGGGAAKNIQYF.

CDR3 residues: CSASDMDRGAWEQFF. CDR3 nucleotides: TGCAGTGCTAGTGATATGGACAGGGGGGCTTGGGAGCAGTTCTTC. The chain employs TRBV20-1 and TRBJ2-1; 10 bases map to TRBD1. V shed 3 bases, J shed 10 bases, and the junction held 12 bases outside the gene matches. The germline CDR1 and CDR2 sequences are DFQATT and SNEGSKA (reference sequence). The CDR3 covers 15 residues.

The gene calls are TRBV11-2 and TRBJ2-1; D tentatively fits TRBD1 or TRBD2 (5 bases each). This CDR3 region has 15 residues. V lost 1 base and J lost 7, with 14 bases in between. Germline-derived CDR1 and CDR2 are SGHAT and FQNNGV. The CDR3 reads CASSLVAGAGNEQFF. In DNA form, the CDR3 reads TGTGCCAGCAGCTTAGTAGCTGGGGCGGGTAATGAGCAGTTCTTC.

The rearrangement links TRBV19 to TRBJ1-1; 8 bases align to TRBD1. V shed 8 bases, J shed 0 bases, and the junction held 5 bases outside the gene matches. This CDR3 region has 14 residues. The germline gives CDR1 LNHDA, CDR2 SQIVND (reference sequence). This chain's CDR3 is CASSLQGVNTEAFF. The CDR3 DNA follows: TGTGCCAGTTCTCTACAGGGGGTGAACACTGAAGCTTTCTTT.

The rearrangement links TRBV18 to TRBJ2-7; the D is unclear. The V gene's germline CDR1 is KGHSH and CDR2 LQKENI. The CDR3 runs to 14 residues. V lost 0 bases and J 3 bases, leaving 9 bases between the germline ends. The CDR3 DNA is TGTGCCAGCTCACCACCCGGCCGGAACTACGAGCAGTACTTC. Protein sequence: CASSPPGRNYEQYF.

This clone was observed a single time. The chain couples TRBV7-8 to TRBJ2-7; maybe TRBD2 (6 bases). Trimming took 1 base from V and 6 from J, leaving 13 bases between them. Germline CDR1 and CDR2: SGHVS and FQNEAQ. The CDR3 runs 14 residues. CDR3: CASSLETGLREQYF. As DNA, the CDR3 is TGTGCCAGCAGCTTAGAGACGGGACTCCGCGAGCAGTACTTC.

V gene TRBV5-8 combines with J gene TRBJ2-1, with 7 bases lining up with TRBD2. CDR1 is SGHTS, CDR2 YDEGEE, per germline. Trimming took 0 bases from V and 4 from J; bases not matched to a gene: 4. CDR3 length equals 15 residues. The CDR3 spells CASSLDPSGYNEQFF. The CDR3 nucleotides are TGTGCCAGCAGCTTGGATCCTAGCGGTTACAATGAGCAGTTCTTC.

The CDR3 region has the DNA TGTGCCAGCAGTGGGGCTTACTCGGGAGAGGGGAGGTTGGATACGCAGTATTTT. It codes for CASSGAYSGEGRLDTQYF. This chain links TRBV6-1 with TRBJ2-3; possibly TRBD2 for D (6 bases). CDR3 length equals 18 residues. Germline loops: CDR1 MNHNS, CDR2 SASEGT. V lost 4 bases and J lost 6, with 26 bases in between.

This chain uses TRBV29-1 with TRBJ1-2, with D maybe TRBD1 (6 bases). V shed 3 bases and J shed 4 bases, with 12 bases lying between them. This CDR3 contains 13 residues. Germline lookup yields CDR1 SQVTM and CDR2 ANQGSEA. CDR3 nucleotides: TGCAGCGTTGAGATGGCAGGGGTCTATGGCTACACCTTC. It codes for CSVEMAGVYGYTF.

The chain recombines TRBV5-1 with TRBJ2-3, with a weak D call TRBD2 (5 bases). V was clipped by 0 bases and J by 6 bases, with 8 bases between them. The germline gives CDR1 SGHRS, CDR2 YFSETQ. The length of the CDR3 is 13 residues. Written as DNA, the CDR3 is TGCGCCAGCAGCTTGGGGCCGGGGGATACGCAGTATTTT. Translating it yields CASSLGPGDTQYF. Looking up the rest from reference TRBV5-1 and TRBJ2-3 gives the full variable domain: KAGVTQTPRYLIKTRGQQVTLSCSPISGHRSVSWYQQTPGQGLQFLFEYFSETQRNKGNFPGRFSGRQFSNSRSEMNVSTLELGDSALYLCASSLGPGDTQYFGPGTRLTVL.

This clone occurred once. The CDR3 spells CASSIDWTSGSSYNEQFF. Here the CDR3 DNA reads TGTGCCAGTAGTATAGACTGGACTAGCGGGAGCTCCTACAATGAGCAGTTCTTC. The chain is built from TRBV19 and TRBJ2-1; 13 bases line up with TRBD2. Germline trimming cut 0 bases from V and 0 bases from J; bases unmatched to any gene: 2. CDR3 length: 18 amino acids. Germline loops: CDR1 LNHDA, CDR2 SQIVND (reference sequence).